This is a list of T cell receptor beta chains from one sample in a study of radiotherapy plus CTLA-4 blockade in lung cancer. Sequenced by immunoSEQ multiplex PCR; TCRdb stores in-frame clones only, minus some. Of tens of thousands of clones in the sample, about four fifths were seen once. Sequences were derived from peripheral blood, sampled from a patient treated with radiotherapy plus ipilimumab. Source of these receptors: a human donor with non-small cell lung cancer who had stable disease on radiotherapy plus ipilimumab. The CDR3 runs from the conserved cysteine through the conserved F or W. A D gene is named only where the DNA matches it firmly. Clone sizes are given selectively: once, few, many, or a class where the clone is expanded.

>TRBJ2-7|TRBV9|TRBD1|-
TGTGCCAGCAGCGGCCGGACAGGGGGCCACGAGCAGTACTTC
CASSGRTGGHEQYF
>TRBJ1-6|TRBV7-8|TRBD1|-
TGTGCCAGCAGCCCTGGACAGGGAAGTAGTTCACCCCTCCACTTT
CASSPGQGSSSPLHF
>TRBJ2-7|TRBV7-9|-|-
TGTGCCAGCAGCGGGTTCCAACCCAGGGACGAGCAGTACTTC
CASSGFQPRDEQYF
>TRBJ1-3|TRBV7-8|TRBD1|-
TGTGCCAGCAGCGTCAACAGGGGATCTGGAAACACCATATATTTT
CASSVNRGSGNTIYF
>TRBJ1-2|TRBV19|-|-
TGTGCCAGTAGTCCCAAAGGAGGGGCGGCAGCTAACTATGGCTACACCTTC
CASSPKGGAAANYGYTF
>TRBJ2-7|TRBV7-9|TRBD1|-
TGTGCCAGCAGACAGGGACAGGGGGACTACGAGCAGTACTTC
CASRQGQGDYEQYF
>TRBJ1-6|TRBV2|-|-
TGTGCCAGCAGTGAAGCAGGGACCGTAGGTTCACCCCTCCACTTT
CASSEAGTVGSPLHF
>TRBJ2-1|TRBV25-1|-|-
TGTGCCAGCAGGGAGGGCCGCCCCGGGGATGAGCAGTTCTTC
CASREGRPGDEQFF
>TRBJ2-3|TRBV27|TRBD2|-
TGTGCCAGCAGTTTAATGGCTAGCGGGGGCACCACAGATACGCAGTATTTT
CASSLMASGGTTDTQYF
>TRBJ1-2|TRBV9|TRBD1|-
TGTGCCAGCAGCGCCCAGCCCCGACAGGGGAACGGCTACACCTTC
CASSAQPRQGNGYTF
>TRBJ1-5|TRBV6-1|-|few
TGTGCCAGCAGTGAAGAGAGGGGGTTAGGGCAGCCCCAGCATTTT
CASSEERGLGQPQHF
>TRBJ2-7|TRBV5-4|TRBD2|-
TGTGCCAGCAGCTTACCGGGACTAGCGGGAGAGTCCGAGCAGTACTTC
CASSLPGLAGESEQYF
>TRBJ2-7|TRBV2|-|-
TGTGCCAGCAAAACTTCAGGCGAGCAGTACTTC
CASKTSGEQYF
>TRBJ2-7|TRBV4-2|-|-
TGTGCCAGCAGCCAAGATCGGCCGAGCCGCGAGCAGTACTTC
CASSQDRPSREQYF
>TRBJ2-6|TRBV10-1|TRBD1|-
TGCGCCAGCAGTGGGGGGACAGGGAGAGTCTCTGGGGCCAACGTCCTGACTTTC
CASSGGTGRVSGANVLTF
>TRBJ2-7|TRBV5-1|-|-
TGCGCCAGCAGCTTGGCCGGGGCGCGTGACGAGCAGTACTTC
CASSLAGARDEQYF
>TRBJ2-2|TRBV18|TRBD1|-
TGTGCCAGCTCACCAGGGACAGGGCGGACCGGGGAGCTGTTTTTT
CASSPGTGRTGELFF
>TRBJ2-5|TRBV11-2|TRBD2|-
TGTGCCAGCAGCCGGACTAGCACGGCCGAGACCCAGTACTTC
CASSRTSTAETQYF
>TRBJ2-3|TRBV7-6|-|-
TGTGCCAGCAGCCTGAATGCTGGTGGGGGCACAGATACGCAGTATTTT
CASSLNAGGGTDTQYF
>TRBJ1-2|TRBV10-2|-|few
TGCGCCAGCAGTGAACGGACAGACTATGGCTACACCTTC
CASSERTDYGYTF
>TRBJ1-4|TRBV27|-|once
TGTGCCAGCAGTTTCTTAGGAACTAATGAAAAACTGTTTTTT
CASSFLGTNEKLFF
>TRBJ2-5|TRBV6-4|-|-
TGTGCCAGCAGTGGAGGGCGGGCGATACTGGGGACCCAGTACTTC
CASSGGRAILGTQYF
>TRBJ1-4|TRBV5-1|-|-
TGCGCCAGCAGCTTGGAAGGGTGGGCAACTAATGAAAAACTGTTTTTT
CASSLEGWATNEKLFF
>TRBJ1-2|TRBV11-2|TRBD1|-
TGTGCCAGCAGCTCAGGGACAGCGAGTAACTATGGCTACACCTTC
CASSSGTASNYGYTF
>TRBJ1-1|TRBV5-6|TRBD1|-
TGTGCCAGCAGCTTCAGGGGGACTGAAGCTTTCTTT
CASSFRGTEAFF
>TRBJ2-1|TRBV27|TRBD2|-
TGTGCCAGCAGTTCGACTAGCGGGAGGAGCGGTGAGCAGTTCTTC
CASSSTSGRSGEQFF